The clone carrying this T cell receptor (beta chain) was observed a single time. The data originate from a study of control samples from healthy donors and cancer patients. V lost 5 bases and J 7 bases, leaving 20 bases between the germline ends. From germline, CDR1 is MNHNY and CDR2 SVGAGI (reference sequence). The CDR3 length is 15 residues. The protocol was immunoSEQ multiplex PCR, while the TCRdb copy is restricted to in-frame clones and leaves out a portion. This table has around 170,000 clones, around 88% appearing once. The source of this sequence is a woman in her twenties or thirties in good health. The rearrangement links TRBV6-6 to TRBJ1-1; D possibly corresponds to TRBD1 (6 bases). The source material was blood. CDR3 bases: TGTGCCAGCAGTCGGGGCATTTACAGGGACGGTGAAGCTTTCTTT. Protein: CASSRGIYRDGEAFF.